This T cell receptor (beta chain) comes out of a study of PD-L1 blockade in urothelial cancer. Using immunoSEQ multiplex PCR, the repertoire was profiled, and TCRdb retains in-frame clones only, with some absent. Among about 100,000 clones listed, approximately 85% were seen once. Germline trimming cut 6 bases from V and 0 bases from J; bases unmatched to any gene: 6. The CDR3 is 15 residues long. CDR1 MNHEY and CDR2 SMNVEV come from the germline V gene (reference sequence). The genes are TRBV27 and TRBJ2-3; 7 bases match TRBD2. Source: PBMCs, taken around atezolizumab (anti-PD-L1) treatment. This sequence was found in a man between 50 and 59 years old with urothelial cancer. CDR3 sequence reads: CASRTGTKSTDTQYF. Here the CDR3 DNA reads TGTGCCAGCAGGACCGGGACTAAAAGCACAGATACGCAGTATTTT.